This T cell receptor (beta chain) was retrieved from a study of cytomegalovirus exposure and HLA in healthy donors. General study points: Presence/absence analyses assumed roughly uniform sequencing depth across donors, which may not hold. Reports showed the classifier diagnosing cytomegalovirus status with high specificity and sensitivity. One variant, a missense change in DCLRE1C, was linked in a later analysis to TCR beta V- and J-gene trimming.

The CDR3 has 17 amino acids. In germline, CDR1 is SGHRS, CDR2 YFSETQ. Trimming cost V 3 bases and J 0 bases; bases outside gene matches: 5. It was with 60 Vbeta and 13 Jbeta primers that the PCR ran. TCRdb's copy holds only in-frame clones and misses some; the assay was immunoSEQ multiplex PCR. Its listing shows fewer than 150,000 clones. Notes on this clone: What it binds is unknown.

Donors showed nominal health when sampled, although they likely had unrecorded immune exposures. V and J are TRBV5-1 and TRBJ2-3, with 12 bases aligning to TRBD1. The TCR comes from a man aged 18 to 29 in good health and CMV-seronegative. The specimen sequenced was PBMCs. CDR3 protein: CASSSGQGAPSTDTQYF. The CDR3 DNA is TGCGCCAGCAGCTCGGGACAGGGGGCACCTAGCACAGATACGCAGTATTTT.